The 17 T cell receptor beta chains below were found in one sample sequenced in a study of cytomegalovirus exposure and HLA in healthy donors. The PCR had 60 Vbeta and 13 Jbeta primers. The method was immunoSEQ multiplex PCR; TCRdb's version includes in-frame clones alone and lacks a portion of them. Of around 200,000 clones in the sample, about 84% were seen once. Sequenced: PBMCs. The origin of the receptors is a man in his forties or fifties in good health and CMV-seronegative.

V and J are TRBV6-1 and TRBJ2-2, with D perhaps matching TRBD1 (5 bases). This CDR3 comprises 13 residues. Germline assignment: CDR1 MNHNS and CDR2 SASEGT. The ends were cut back, 6 bases at V and 9 bases at J, with 14 bases in the middle. The CDR3 is CASRLIQGRELFF. The CDR3 coding sequence is TGTGCCAGCAGATTGATCCAGGGCCGGGAGCTGTTTTTT.

The chain is built from TRBV6-5 and TRBJ1-2; 7 bases align to TRBD1. The ends lost 5 bases at V and 7 bases at J; junction bases unmatched: 4. The CDR3 runs to 12 residues. Germline V lookup: CDR1 MNHEY, CDR2 SVGAGI. In nucleotides, the CDR3 is TGTGCCAGCAGTCAGGACAGGTCTGGCTACACCTTC. Translation: CASSQDRSGYTF.

CDR3 loop: CASSLARQPRETQYF. The CDR3 coding sequence is TGTGCCAGCAGCTTAGCGCGACAGCCCCGGGAGACCCAGTACTTC. The chain uses TRBV7-2 and TRBJ2-5, with a weak D call TRBD1 (5 bases). The germline V gene has CDR1 SGHTA and CDR2 FQGNSA. V was shortened by 0 bases and J by 5 bases, with 13 bases between the two germline ends. The CDR3 covers 15 residues.

The chain employs TRBV6-1 and TRBJ1-6; D is possibly TRBD1 (6 bases). Germline V gives CDR1 MNHNS, CDR2 SASEGT. The CDR3 loop spans 14 amino acids. V lost 7 bases and J lost 10, with 17 bases in between. DNA for the CDR3: TGTGCCAGCACCCCAAGGGGGGGTCGATCACCCCTCCACTTT. Translation: CASTPRGGRSPLHF.

This clone appeared a few times. V gene TRBV19 combines with J gene TRBJ2-3; perhaps TRBD1 as D (6 bases). V lost 3 bases, J lost 7 bases, and 20 bases lay in between. This CDR3 has 16 residues. Germline CDR1 and CDR2: LNHDA and SQIVND (reference sequence). CDR3 residues: CASSIRQEPFVHTQYF. CDR3 sequence (DNA): TGTGCCAGTAGTATTCGACAGGAGCCTTTTGTTCATACGCAGTATTTT. The entire variable domain, with the rest obtained from reference TRBV19 and TRBJ2-3, is as follows: DGGITQSPKYLFRKEGQNVTLSCEQNLNHDAMYWYRQDPGQGLRLIYYSQIVNDFQKGDIAEGYSVSREKKESFPLTVTSAQKNPTAFYLCASSIRQEPFVHTQYFGPGTRLTVL.

This clone was seen a handful of times. This chain links TRBV7-2 with TRBJ2-7; D is possibly TRBD1 (6 bases). The length of the CDR3 is 11 residues. Germline V gene sequence: CDR1 SGHTA, CDR2 FQGNSA. With 8 bases removed from V and 3 bases from J, the gap between germline ends came to 8 bases. The CDR3 reads CASGGHYEQYF. CDR3 nucleotides: TGTGCCAGCGGGGGCCACTACGAGCAGTACTTC.

The rearrangement uses TRBV7-2 and TRBJ1-1, with no clear D. The CDR3 covers 13 residues. V lost 5 bases to trimming and J lost 1 base, with 8 bases between them. CDR1 is SGHTA, CDR2 FQGNSA, per germline. The CDR3 protein is CASSPRQNTEAFF. The CDR3 nucleotides read TGTGCCAGCAGCCCGCGACAGAACACTGAAGCTTTCTTT.

The rearrangement joins TRBV7-9 to TRBJ2-3; D perhaps matches TRBD2 (5 bases). There are 12 residues in the CDR3. V was trimmed by 11 bases and J by 5 bases, leaving 14 bases between them. In germline, CDR1 is SEHNR, CDR2 FQNEAQ (reference sequence). The CDR3 DNA follows: TGTGCCGCCCAAGCGGACCAAGATACGCAGTATTTT. Protein sequence: CAAQADQDTQYF.

The chain recombines TRBV19 with TRBJ1-1; D call uncertain. Germline V gives CDR1 LNHDA, CDR2 SQIVND (reference sequence). The V gene lost 2 bases and the J gene lost 1 base, with 5 bases spanning the gap. This CDR3 is 13 amino acids long. This CDR3 reads CASSISRNTEAFF. Written as DNA, the CDR3 is TGTGCCAGTAGTATATCTAGGAACACTGAAGCTTTCTTT. Full variable domain (missing parts from reference TRBV19 and TRBJ1-1): DGGITQSPKYLFRKEGQNVTLSCEQNLNHDAMYWYRQDPGQGLRLIYYSQIVNDFQKGDIAEGYSVSREKKESFPLTVTSAQKNPTAFYLCASSISRNTEAFFGQGTRLTVV.

The chain carries TRBV6-5 and TRBJ1-6, with 10 bases fitting TRBD1. V shed 8 bases and J 9 bases; nucleotides not matched to a gene: 7. The CDR3 is 14 residues long. Per the germline V gene, CDR1 is MNHEY and CDR2 is SVGAGI. CDR3 nucleotide sequence: TGTGCCAGCGCTCGGCGGGACAGGGGTTCACCCCTCCACTTT. It specifies CASARRDRGSPLHF.

The V gene is TRBV19, the J gene TRBJ1-4; D remains ambiguous. The CDR3 is 10 residues long. V was cut by 8 bases and J by 6 bases, with 4 bases left in between. Per germline, CDR1 LNHDA and CDR2 SQIVND (reference sequence). The CDR3 DNA follows: TGTGCCAGTTCTGATGAAAAACTGTTTTTT. Translated, it gives CASSDEKLFF.

The chain joins TRBV30 to TRBJ2-7; maybe TRBD1 (6 bases). The V gene's germline CDR1 is GTSNPN and CDR2 SVGIG (reference sequence). The V end lost 4 bases, the J end lost 1 base, and 14 bases lay between the germline ends. This CDR3 is 14 amino acids long. Here the CDR3 reads CAWKKDSISYEQYF. For the CDR3, the DNA is TGTGCCTGGAAGAAGGACAGCATTTCCTACGAGCAGTACTTC.

V and J are TRBV27 and TRBJ2-5, with D perhaps matching TRBD2 (6 bases). With 5 bases removed from V and 5 bases from J, the gap between germline ends came to 18 bases. Germline-derived CDR1 and CDR2 are MNHEY and SMNVEV (reference sequence). The CDR3 runs 15 residues. The CDR3 DNA follows: TGTGCCAGCAGTCCGTCCGGGACTTCCTCGGAGACCCAGTACTTC. Protein sequence: CASSPSGTSSETQYF.

The gene calls are TRBV7-9 and TRBJ2-7; D might be TRBD1 (5 bases). The ends were cut back, 0 bases at V and 2 bases at J, with 8 bases in the middle. This CDR3 region has 14 residues. Germline-derived CDR1 and CDR2 are SEHNR and FQNEAQ (reference sequence). CDR3 sequence (DNA): TGTGCCAGCAGCTTAGCCACCAGGGCCTACGAGCAGTACTTC. It specifies CASSLATRAYEQYF.

The rearrangement links TRBV7-8 to TRBJ2-5; perhaps TRBD2 as D (6 bases). The V and J ends lost 4 bases and 5 bases respectively, with 20 bases between them. The germline V gene encodes CDR1 SGHVS and CDR2 FQNEAQ. The length of the CDR3 is 16 residues. The CDR3 loop is CASSSSPGRGGETQYF. In DNA form, the CDR3 reads TGTGCCAGCAGCTCTAGCCCCGGCCGAGGAGGGGAGACCCAGTACTTC.

CDR3 DNA: TGTGCCTGGAGCGGCAGCCACGGGTTTGGCTACACCTTC. Translation gives CAWSGSHGFGYTF. The genes are TRBV30 and TRBJ1-2, with D unresolved. Germline CDR1 is GTSNPN and CDR2 is SVGIG (reference sequence). The CDR3 sequence is 13 residues long. Trimming shortened V by 3 bases and J by 7 bases, and 15 bases separated the two germline ends.

This chain links TRBV7-2 with TRBJ2-7; maybe TRBD2 (5 bases). There are 14 residues in the CDR3. Trimming cost V 5 bases and J 4 bases, with 15 bases left between them. The germline V gene has CDR1 SGHTA and CDR2 FQGNSA. The CDR3 DNA is TGTGCCAGCAGCCCAGCCGCGGGTAGGTACGAGCAGTACTTC. Residues: CASSPAAGRYEQYF.